In this sample, the clone carrying this T cell receptor (beta chain) turned up a few times. Authors of the study amplified TCR beta CDR3 regions from RNA transcripts. A first-round RT-PCR of the TCR CDR3 used the HTBI primer set. TCRdb re-analysed the multiplex PCR reads in MiXCR, keeping a single row per CDR3 protein. The sample lists a few hundred thousand distinct CDR3 sequences, roughly an eighth occurring once. These data come from a study of T cells in Graves' hyperthyroidism and ophthalmopathy. CDR3 length: 16 residues. The junction had 11 bases not matched to a gene; V was cut back by 6 bases and J by 4 bases. Germline CDR1 reads MNHEY; CDR2 reads SVGEGT.

The V call is TRBV6-2 or TRBV6-3, the J call TRBJ2-7; TRBD1 matches at 11 bases. The sample was blood. This clonotype was obtained from a woman between 18 and 29 years old with Graves' hyperthyroidism. The CDR3 sequence: CASRFQAGQGGYEQYF. As DNA, the CDR3 is TGTGCCAGCAGATTCCAAGCGGGACAGGGGGGGTACGAGCAGTACTTC.